This T cell receptor beta chain is from a study of T cells after yellow fever vaccination. Looking at the study overall: Fractions with few cells were prepared using SMART-Seq v4 Ultra Low Input. Study-wide results and caveats: Clonotypes found in both CD4 and CD8 compartments made up a small share. The secondary response was weaker but peaked faster, day 5 versus 15.

V lost 1 base to trimming and J lost 6 bases; unmatched junction nucleotides: 8. The CDR3 is made up of 15 amino acids. Germline loops: CDR1 LNHNV, CDR2 YYDKDF (reference sequence). A process of 5'RACE template switching, which added a universal primer site and UMIs, was used to make TCR cDNA. TCRdb reprocessed the 5' RACE reads via MiXCR and lists one record per CDR3 protein. In the table there are 40,000 to 55,000 distinct CDR3 sequences, approximately 7% of which are singletons. The source material was CD8+ T cells not binding an NS4B(214-222) dextramer, sorted from PBMCs, sampled roughly seven weeks after the first yellow fever vaccination. The chain is built from TRBV15 and TRBJ2-7; TRBD1 matches at 8 bases. This sequence originates from a man in his late teens or twenties who received the YFV17D yellow fever vaccine. CDR3 sequence reads: CATSRVTGGEFEQYF. CDR3 in DNA: TGTGCCACCAGCAGAGTAACAGGGGGAGAGTTCGAGCAGTACTTC.